This T cell receptor beta chain was recorded in a study of cytomegalovirus exposure and HLA in healthy donors. Turning to the study itself: The same platform was used for the roughly 130 validation repertoires and the roughly 680 first-cohort repertoires, a later analysis reported. Study-level results: Reports showed the classifier diagnosing cytomegalovirus status with high specificity and sensitivity. According to the study, 180 or so TCR beta chains were cytomegalovirus-associated.

Clones were sequenced by immunoSEQ multiplex PCR, and TCRdb holds only the in-frame ones, with some missing. The sample has a few hundred thousand clones, nearly 90% seen once. CDR1 is MNHEY and CDR2 is SVGAGI in the germline V gene. The CDR3 length is 16 residues. V lost 0 bases, J lost 0 bases, and 9 bases lay in between. A remark on this clone: The target antigen is unknown.

The specimen was PBMCs. The receptor was derived from a young woman in good health and CMV-seronegative. The chain carries TRBV6-5 and TRBJ2-4; D uncertain. The CDR3 DNA is TGTGCCAGCAGTTACTCCTCGAGCCTAGCCAAAAACATTCAGTACTTC. Translation gives CASSYSSSLAKNIQYF.